This T cell receptor (beta chain) was captured by sequencing in a study of cytomegalovirus exposure and HLA in healthy donors. Concerning this clone: One junction end does not reproduce the germline sequence, and a read error may be involved.

This CDR3 comprises 15 residues. Per germline, CDR1 SEHNR and CDR2 FQNEAQ (reference sequence). PCR used 60 Vbeta primers and 13 Jbeta primers. Produced via immunoSEQ multiplex PCR; TCRdb's table is partial and in-frame only. This table has roughly 190,000 clones, 81% appearing once. This receptor was identified in a man aged 18 to 35 in good health and CMV-seronegative. The sequenced material came from PBMCs. The chain couples TRBV7-9 to TRBJ1-6; D call uncertain. The CDR3 here is CSSSSPRGKRSPLHF. The DNA of the CDR3 is TGTTCCAGCAGCTCGCCACGGGGAAAGCGGTCACCCCTCCACTTT.